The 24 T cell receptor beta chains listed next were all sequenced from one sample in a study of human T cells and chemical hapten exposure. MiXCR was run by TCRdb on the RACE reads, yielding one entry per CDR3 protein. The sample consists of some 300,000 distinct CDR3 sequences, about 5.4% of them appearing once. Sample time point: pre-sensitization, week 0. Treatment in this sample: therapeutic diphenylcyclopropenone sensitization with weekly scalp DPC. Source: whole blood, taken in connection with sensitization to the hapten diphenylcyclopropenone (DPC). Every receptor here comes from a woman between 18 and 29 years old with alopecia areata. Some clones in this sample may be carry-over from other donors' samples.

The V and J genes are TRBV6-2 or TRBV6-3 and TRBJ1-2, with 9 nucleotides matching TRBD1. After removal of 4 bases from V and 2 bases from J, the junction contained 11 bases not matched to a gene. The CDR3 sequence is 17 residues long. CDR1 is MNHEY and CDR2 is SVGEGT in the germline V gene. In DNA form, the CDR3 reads TGTGCCAGCAGTTCAACGGGACAGGGTCCCTACAACTATGGCTACACCTTC. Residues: CASSSTGQGPYNYGYTF.

Here the CDR3 reads CASSLARQGSEQYF. The CDR3 DNA reads TGTGCCAGCAGTTTAGCGCGCCAGGGGAGCGAGCAGTACTTC. This chain uses TRBV12-3 or TRBV12-4 with TRBJ2-7; D may be TRBD1 (6 bases). V was trimmed by 0 bases and J by 6 bases, leaving 12 bases between them. This CDR3 spans 14 amino acids.

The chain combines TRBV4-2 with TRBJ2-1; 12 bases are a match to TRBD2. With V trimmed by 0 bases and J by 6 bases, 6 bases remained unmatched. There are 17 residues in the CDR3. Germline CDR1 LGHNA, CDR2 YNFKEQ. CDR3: CASSQDRSSGGANEQFF. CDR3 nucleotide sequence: TGTGCCAGCAGCCAAGATAGGTCTAGCGGGGGGGCCAATGAGCAGTTCTTC.

The CDR3 nucleotides read TGTGCCAGCAGCCCGACCCCAGACTACGAGCAGTACTTC. Amino acid sequence: CASSPTPDYEQYF. The chain is built from TRBV5-6 and TRBJ2-7; D unclear. The CDR3 sequence is 13 residues long. The germline V gene encodes CDR1 SGHDT and CDR2 YYEEEE. The germline V and J ends were trimmed by 4 bases and 3 bases, with 11 bases remaining between them.

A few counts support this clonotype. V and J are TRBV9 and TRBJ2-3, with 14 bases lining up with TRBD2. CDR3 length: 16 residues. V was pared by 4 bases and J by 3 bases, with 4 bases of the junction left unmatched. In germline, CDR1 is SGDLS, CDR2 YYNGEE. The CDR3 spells CASSMRTSGGTDTQYF. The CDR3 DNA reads TGTGCCAGCAGCATGAGGACTAGCGGGGGGACAGATACGCAGTATTTT.

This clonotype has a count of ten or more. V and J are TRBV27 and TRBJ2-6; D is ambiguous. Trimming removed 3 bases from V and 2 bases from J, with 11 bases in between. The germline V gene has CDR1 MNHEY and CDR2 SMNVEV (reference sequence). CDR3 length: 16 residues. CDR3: CASSFFSFPGANVLTF. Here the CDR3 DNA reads TGTGCCAGCAGTTTCTTCAGCTTTCCTGGGGCCAACGTCCTGACTTTC.

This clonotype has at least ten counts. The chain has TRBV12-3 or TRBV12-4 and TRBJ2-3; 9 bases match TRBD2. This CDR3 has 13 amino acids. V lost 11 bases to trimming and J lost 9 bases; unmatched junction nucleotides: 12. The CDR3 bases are TGTGCCCCACGGGGCGGGGGGGCCCAAACGCAGTATTTT. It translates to CAPRGGGAQTQYF.

CDR3 DNA sequence: TGCGCCAGCAGCCTGGACAGGGGTGAAGCTTTCTTT. This translates into CASSLDRGEAFF. V gene TRBV5-1 combines with J gene TRBJ1-1, with 9 bases matching TRBD1. The trim removed 4 bases at V and 7 bases at J, leaving 2 bases unmatched. The CDR3 runs 12 residues. Looked up from germline, CDR1 is SGHRS and CDR2 is YFSETQ.

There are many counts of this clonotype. CDR3: CSARGQGRGYTF. CDR3 DNA: TGCAGTGCTAGAGGGCAGGGGAGAGGCTACACCTTC. The chain recombines TRBV20-1 with TRBJ1-2; maybe TRBD1 (6 bases). The V gene's germline CDR1 is DFQATT and CDR2 SNEGSKA (reference sequence). Trimming took off 1 base at V and 8 bases at J, with 11 bases between the two ends. The CDR3 spans 12 residues.

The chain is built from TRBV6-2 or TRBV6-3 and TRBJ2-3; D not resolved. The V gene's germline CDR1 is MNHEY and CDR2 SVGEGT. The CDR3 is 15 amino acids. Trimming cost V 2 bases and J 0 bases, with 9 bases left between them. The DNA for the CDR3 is TGTGCCAGCAGTTACGACCGGCAAAGCACAGATACGCAGTATTTT. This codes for CASSYDRQSTDTQYF.

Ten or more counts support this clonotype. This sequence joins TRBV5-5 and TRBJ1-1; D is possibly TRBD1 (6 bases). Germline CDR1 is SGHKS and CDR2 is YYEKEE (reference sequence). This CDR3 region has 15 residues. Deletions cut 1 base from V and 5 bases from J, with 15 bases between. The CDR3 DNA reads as TGTGCCAGCAGCTTGTGGCAGGGGAGATGGACTGAAGCTTTCTTT. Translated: CASSLWQGRWTEAFF. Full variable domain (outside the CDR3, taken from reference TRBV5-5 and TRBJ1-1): DAGVTQSPTHLIKTRGQQVTLRCSPISGHKSVSWYQQVLGQGPQFIFQYYEKEERGRGNFPDRFSARQFPNYSSELNVNALLLGDSALYLCASSLWQGRWTEAFFGQGTRLTVV.

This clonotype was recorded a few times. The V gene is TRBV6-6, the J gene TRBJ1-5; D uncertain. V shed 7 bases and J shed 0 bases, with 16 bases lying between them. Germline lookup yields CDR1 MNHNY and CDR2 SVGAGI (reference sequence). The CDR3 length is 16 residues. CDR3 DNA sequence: TGTGCCAGCATGGGGAGGCTTGGGGTTAGCAATCAGCCCCAGCATTTT. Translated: CASMGRLGVSNQPQHF.

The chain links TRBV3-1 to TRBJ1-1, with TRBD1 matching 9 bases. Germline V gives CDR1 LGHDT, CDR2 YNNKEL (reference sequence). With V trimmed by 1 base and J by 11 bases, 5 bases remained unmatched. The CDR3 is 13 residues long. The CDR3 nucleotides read TGTGCCAGCAGCCAAGCCTTGGACAGGGGCGCTTTCTTT. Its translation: CASSQALDRGAFF.

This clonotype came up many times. DNA of the CDR3: TGTGCCAGCGGGGTCTGGATGAACACTGAAGCTTTCTTT. It is translated as CASGVWMNTEAFF. The rearrangement uses TRBV6-2 or TRBV6-3 and TRBJ1-1, with D unclear. The length of the CDR3 is 13 residues. The germline V and J ends were trimmed by 8 bases and 0 bases, with 10 bases remaining between them. Per the germline V gene, CDR1 is MNHEY and CDR2 is SVGEGT.

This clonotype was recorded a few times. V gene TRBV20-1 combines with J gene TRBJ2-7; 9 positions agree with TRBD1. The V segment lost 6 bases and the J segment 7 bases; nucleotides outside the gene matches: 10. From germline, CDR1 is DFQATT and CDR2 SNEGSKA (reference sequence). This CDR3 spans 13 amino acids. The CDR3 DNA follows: TGCAGTGCAGGGGGACAGGGAAATAGGGAGCAGTACTTC. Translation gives CSAGGQGNREQYF.

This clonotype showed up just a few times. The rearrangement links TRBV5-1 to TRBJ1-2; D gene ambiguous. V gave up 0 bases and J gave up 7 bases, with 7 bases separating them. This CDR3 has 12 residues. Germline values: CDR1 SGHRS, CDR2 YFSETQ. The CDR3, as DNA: TGCGCCAGCAGCTTGGATCCAGGTGGCTACACCTTC. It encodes CASSLDPGGYTF. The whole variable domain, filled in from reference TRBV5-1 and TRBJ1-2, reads KAGVTQTPRYLIKTRGQQVTLSCSPISGHRSVSWYQQTPGQGLQFLFEYFSETQRNKGNFPGRFSGRQFSNSRSEMNVSTLELGDSALYLCASSLDPGGYTFGSGTRLTVV.

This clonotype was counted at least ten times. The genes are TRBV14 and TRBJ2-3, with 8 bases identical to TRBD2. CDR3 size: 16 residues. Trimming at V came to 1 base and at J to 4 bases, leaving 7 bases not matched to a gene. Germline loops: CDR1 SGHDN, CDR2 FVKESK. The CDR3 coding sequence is TGTGCCAGCAGCCAAGTTTCGGCGGGGGGCGCAGATACGCAGTATTTT. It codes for CASSQVSAGGADTQYF.

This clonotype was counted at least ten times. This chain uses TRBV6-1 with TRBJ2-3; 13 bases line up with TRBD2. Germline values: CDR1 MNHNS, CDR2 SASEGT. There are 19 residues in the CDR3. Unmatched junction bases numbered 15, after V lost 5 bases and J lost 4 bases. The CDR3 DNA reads TGTGCCAGCAGTCCATTACCAAAGACTAGCGGGGGGTCCTCAGATACGCAGTATTTT. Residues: CASSPLPKTSGGSSDTQYF.

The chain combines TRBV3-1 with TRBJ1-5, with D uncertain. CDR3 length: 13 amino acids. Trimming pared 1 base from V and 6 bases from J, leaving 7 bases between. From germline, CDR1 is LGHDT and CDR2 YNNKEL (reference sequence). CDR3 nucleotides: TGTGCCAGCAGCCAAGGTCAGTTTCAGCCCCAGCATTTT. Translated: CASSQGQFQPQHF.

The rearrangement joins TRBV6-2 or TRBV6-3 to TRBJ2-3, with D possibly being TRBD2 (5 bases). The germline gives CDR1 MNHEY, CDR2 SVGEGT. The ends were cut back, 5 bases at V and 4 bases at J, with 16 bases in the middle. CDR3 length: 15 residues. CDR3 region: CASSVRVTGADTQYF. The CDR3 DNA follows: TGTGCCAGCAGTGTCCGGGTCACCGGGGCAGATACGCAGTATTTT.

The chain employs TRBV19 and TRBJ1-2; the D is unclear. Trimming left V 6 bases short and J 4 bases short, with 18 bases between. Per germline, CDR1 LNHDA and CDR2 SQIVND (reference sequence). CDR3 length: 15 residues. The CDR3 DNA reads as TGTGCCAGTAGGCGGGCCCTAACCAGCAGCTATGGCTACACCTTC. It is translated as CASRRALTSSYGYTF.

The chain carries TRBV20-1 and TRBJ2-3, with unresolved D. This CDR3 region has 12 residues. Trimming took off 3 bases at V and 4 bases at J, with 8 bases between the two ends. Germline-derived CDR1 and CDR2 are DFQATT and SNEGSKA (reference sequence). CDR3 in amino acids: CSARGSSDTQYF. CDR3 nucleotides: TGCAGTGCTAGGGGCAGTTCAGATACGCAGTATTTT.

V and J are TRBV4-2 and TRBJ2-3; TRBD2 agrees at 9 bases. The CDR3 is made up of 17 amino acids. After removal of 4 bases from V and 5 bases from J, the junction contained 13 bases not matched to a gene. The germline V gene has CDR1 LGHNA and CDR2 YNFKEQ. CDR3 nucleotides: TGTGCCAGCAGCCTAAACCCGACTAGCGGTCTCAAAGATACGCAGTATTTT. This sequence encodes CASSLNPTSGLKDTQYF.

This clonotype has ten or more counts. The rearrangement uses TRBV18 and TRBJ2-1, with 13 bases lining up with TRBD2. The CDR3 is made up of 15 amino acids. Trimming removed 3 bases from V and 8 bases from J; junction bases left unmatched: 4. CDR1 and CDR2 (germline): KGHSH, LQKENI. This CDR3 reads CASSPTSGGAYEQFF. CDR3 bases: TGTGCCAGCTCACCCACTAGCGGGGGGGCCTATGAGCAGTTCTTC.